Listed below are T cell receptor beta chains from one sample, sequenced in a study of blood T cell repertoires in COVID-19. Sequencing was performed with immunoSEQ multiplex PCR; in TCRdb, only in-frame clones are kept and a portion is missing. The sample consists of hundreds of thousands of clones, 85% to 90% of them appearing once. The sample taken for sequencing was peripheral blood. These receptors were collected from a woman aged 30 to 39 with COVID-19, enrolled during active disease. The CDR3 runs from the conserved cysteine through the conserved F or W. D genes are given only for firm matches. Rows give clone size only sometimes, using once, few, many, or a class for an expanded clone.

v_gene: TRBV28
d_gene: -
j_gene: TRBJ1-5
len: 14
abundance: -
CDR3aa: CASSLFARDQPQHF
CDR3nt: TGTGCCAGCAGTTTATTTGCGAGGGATCAGCCCCAGCATTTT

v_gene: TRBV7-9
d_gene: TRBD2
j_gene: TRBJ2-1
len: 14
abundance: -
CDR3aa: CASAPPGGGSEQFF
CDR3nt: TGTGCCAGCGCGCCCCCCGGCGGGGGGAGTGAGCAGTTCTTC

v_gene: TRBV19
d_gene: TRBD1
j_gene: TRBJ1-1
len: 14
abundance: -
CDR3aa: CASSDRGRNTEAFF
CDR3nt: TGTGCCAGTAGCGACAGGGGGCGGAACACTGAAGCTTTCTTT

v_gene: TRBV7-6
d_gene: -
j_gene: TRBJ2-1
len: 13
abundance: -
CDR3aa: CASSSWSGHEQFF
CDR3nt: TGTGCCAGCAGTTCATGGTCCGGTCATGAGCAGTTCTTC

v_gene: TRBV5-4
d_gene: TRBD1
j_gene: TRBJ1-4
len: 15
abundance: -
CDR3aa: CASSFHGTGNEKLFF
CDR3nt: TGTGCCAGCAGCTTTCATGGGACAGGGAATGAAAAACTGTTTTTT

v_gene: TRBV3-1/TRBV3-2
d_gene: -
j_gene: TRBJ1-5
len: 15
abundance: -
CDR3aa: CASSQYGDSNQPQHF
CDR3nt: TGTGCCAGCAGCCAATACGGGGATAGCAATCAGCCCCAGCATTTT

v_gene: TRBV7-9
d_gene: TRBD1
j_gene: TRBJ2-3
len: 14
abundance: -
CDR3aa: CASSFGQAADTQYF
CDR3nt: TGTGCCAGCAGCTTCGGACAGGCAGCAGATACGCAGTATTTT

v_gene: TRBV11-1
d_gene: TRBD2
j_gene: TRBJ2-3
len: 16
abundance: -
CDR3aa: CASSFPSGGTTDTQYF
CDR3nt: TGTGCCAGCAGCTTTCCTAGCGGGGGGACTACAGATACGCAGTATTTT

v_gene: TRBV30
d_gene: -
j_gene: TRBJ1-1
len: 15
abundance: -
CDR3aa: CAWIHRAPMNTEAFF
CDR3nt: TGTGCCTGGATACACAGGGCGCCCATGAACACTGAAGCTTTCTTT

v_gene: TRBV7-3
d_gene: -
j_gene: TRBJ1-3
len: 13
abundance: once
CDR3aa: CASSRDTGNTIYF
CDR3nt: TGTGCCAGCAGTCGGGACACTGGAAACACCATATATTTT

v_gene: TRBV7-9
d_gene: -
j_gene: TRBJ2-7
len: 14
abundance: -
CDR3aa: CASSLVGGTYEQYF
CDR3nt: TGTGCCAGCAGCTTAGTCGGGGGAACCTACGAGCAGTACTTC

v_gene: TRBV29-1
d_gene: TRBD1
j_gene: TRBJ2-7
len: 16
abundance: -
CDR3aa: CSVADRGGRRSYEQYF
CDR3nt: TGCAGCGTCGCAGACAGGGGTGGTAGAAGGTCCTACGAGCAGTACTTC

v_gene: TRBV7-2
d_gene: TRBD2
j_gene: TRBJ2-5
len: 14
abundance: -
CDR3aa: CASSRGGGQETQYF
CDR3nt: TGTGCCAGCAGCCGCGGGGGGGGCCAAGAGACCCAGTACTTC

v_gene: TRBV5-4
d_gene: -
j_gene: TRBJ1-1
len: 17
abundance: -
CDR3aa: CASSLGTVESLNTEAFF
CDR3nt: TGTGCCAGCAGCTTGGGGACAGTCGAGTCCCTGAACACTGAAGCTTTCTTT

v_gene: TRBV19
d_gene: -
j_gene: TRBJ2-2
len: 14
abundance: -
CDR3aa: CASSIVAGHRELFF
CDR3nt: TGTGCCAGTAGTATAGTCGCGGGGCACCGGGAGCTGTTTTTT

v_gene: TRBV30
d_gene: -
j_gene: TRBJ1-3
len: 13
abundance: -
CDR3aa: CAWNFPPGNTIYF
CDR3nt: TGTGCCTGGAACTTCCCCCCTGGAAACACCATATATTTT

v_gene: TRBV3-1/TRBV3-2
d_gene: TRBD1
j_gene: TRBJ2-7
len: 15
abundance: -
CDR3aa: CASSSRQGAYYEQYF
CDR3nt: TGTGCCAGCAGCTCAAGACAGGGGGCGTACTACGAGCAGTACTTC

v_gene: TRBV29-1
d_gene: TRBD2
j_gene: TRBJ2-2
len: 18
abundance: once
CDR3aa: CSAQRGWPSGTITGELFF
CDR3nt: TGCAGCGCCCAGAGGGGGTGGCCTAGCGGGACCATCACCGGGGAGCTGTTTTTT

v_gene: TRBV7-6
d_gene: TRBD1
j_gene: TRBJ1-2
len: 17
abundance: -
CDR3aa: CASSPPQGQGRGLGYTF
CDR3nt: TGTGCCAGCAGCCCACCTCAGGGACAGGGAAGAGGCCTTGGCTACACCTTC

v_gene: TRBV4-1
d_gene: -
j_gene: TRBJ1-1
len: 15
abundance: -
CDR3aa: CASSQVFGGALGAFF
CDR3nt: TGCGCCAGCAGCCAAGTGTTCGGCGGAGCTTTAGGAGCTTTCTTT

v_gene: TRBV12-3/TRBV12-4
d_gene: -
j_gene: TRBJ1-1
len: 12
abundance: once
CDR3aa: CASSFVLAEAFF
CDR3nt: TGTGCCAGCAGTTTCGTTTTAGCTGAAGCTTTCTTT

v_gene: TRBV19
d_gene: -
j_gene: TRBJ1-2
len: 13
abundance: -
CDR3aa: CASSIQGGYGYTF
CDR3nt: TGTGCCAGTAGTATACAGGGAGGGTATGGCTACACCTTC

v_gene: TRBV6-5
d_gene: -
j_gene: TRBJ2-1
len: 14
abundance: -
CDR3aa: CASSYSHREYEQFF
CDR3nt: TGTGCCAGCAGTTACTCGCACAGGGAGTATGAGCAGTTCTTC

v_gene: TRBV18
d_gene: -
j_gene: TRBJ2-7
len: 13
abundance: few
CDR3aa: CASSPYTGPEQYF
CDR3nt: TGTGCCAGCTCACCCTATACAGGGCCCGAGCAGTACTTC

v_gene: TRBV3-1/TRBV3-2
d_gene: TRBD1
j_gene: TRBJ1-1
len: 14
abundance: once
CDR3aa: CASSQKDRGGEAFF
CDR3nt: TGTGCCAGCAGCCAGAAGGACAGGGGTGGGGAAGCTTTCTTT

v_gene: TRBV24-1
d_gene: -
j_gene: TRBJ2-2
len: 16
abundance: -
CDR3aa: CATKPGSPSGTGELFF
CDR3nt: TGTGCCACCAAACCAGGGTCGCCGTCGGGCACCGGGGAGCTGTTTTTT

v_gene: TRBV6-5
d_gene: -
j_gene: TRBJ2-3
len: 14
abundance: -
CDR3aa: CASSYGQGGGTQYF
CDR3nt: TGTGCCAGCAGTTACGGGCAGGGAGGTGGGACGCAGTATTTT

v_gene: TRBV5-4
d_gene: TRBD1
j_gene: TRBJ1-6
len: 12
abundance: many
CDR3aa: CASSTGVSPLHF
CDR3nt: TGTGCCAGCAGCACAGGGGTTTCACCCCTCCACTTT

v_gene: TRBV11-2
d_gene: -
j_gene: TRBJ1-6
len: 15
abundance: -
CDR3aa: CASSALDRNNSPLHF
CDR3nt: TGTGCCAGCAGCGCCCTAGACAGGAACAATTCACCCCTCCACTTT

v_gene: TRBV11-2
d_gene: -
j_gene: TRBJ1-1
len: 15
abundance: -
CDR3aa: CASSLARGANTEAFF
CDR3nt: TGTGCCAGCAGCTTAGCACGCGGGGCGAACACTGAAGCTTTCTTT

v_gene: TRBV7-9
d_gene: TRBD1
j_gene: TRBJ2-3
len: 15
abundance: -
CDR3aa: CASSSDRVRTDTQYF
CDR3nt: TGTGCCAGCAGCTCAGACAGGGTGAGGACAGATACGCAGTATTTT

v_gene: TRBV2
d_gene: TRBD1
j_gene: TRBJ1-6
len: 13
abundance: -
CDR3aa: CASSRTGFSPLHF
CDR3nt: TGTGCCAGCAGTCGGACAGGTTTTTCACCCCTCCACTTT

v_gene: TRBV6-5
d_gene: -
j_gene: TRBJ1-6
len: 15
abundance: -
CDR3aa: CASSPRGTSNSPLHF
CDR3nt: TGTGCCAGCAGCCCCCGGGGTACAAGTAATTCACCCCTCCACTTT

v_gene: TRBV5-1
d_gene: TRBD1
j_gene: TRBJ1-3
len: 15
abundance: -
CDR3aa: CASSLDTGVGNTIYF
CDR3nt: TGCGCCAGCAGCTTGGATACAGGGGTAGGAAACACCATATATTTT

v_gene: TRBV29-1
d_gene: -
j_gene: TRBJ1-2
len: 13
abundance: -
CDR3aa: CSVEGPTNYGYTF
CDR3nt: TGCAGCGTTGAGGGGCCTACTAACTATGGCTACACCTTC

v_gene: TRBV27
d_gene: TRBD1
j_gene: TRBJ1-2
len: 15
abundance: -
CDR3aa: CASSLTGEANYGYTF
CDR3nt: TGTGCCAGCAGTTTGACAGGGGAGGCTAACTATGGCTACACCTTC